Described below is a single TCR beta chain sequence and its context. Its antigen is undetermined. In every patient, relapse followed autologous stem cell transplantation, while exposure to brentuximab vedotin differed. Patients showed best responses of complete response, partial response or progressive disease. Germline assignment: CDR1 SQVTM and CDR2 ANQGSEA. This CDR3 is built from 16 residues. V lost 4 bases and J lost 2; bases outside the gene matches: 10. The sample comes from a study of PD-1 blockade in classical Hodgkin lymphoma. Findings and caveats of the study: Complete responders started with a diversity level that resembled newly diagnosed patients at baseline. Lower baseline TCR diversity was reported for newly diagnosed patients than for healthy donors. No one has yet defined what causes the repertoire differences, which may be disease activity or prior therapy.

TCRdb keeps only in-frame clones here, not all; method: immunoSEQ multiplex PCR. The sample carries almost 100,000 clones, roughly 89% recorded once. The chain couples TRBV29-1 to TRBJ2-7; 11 bases fit TRBD2. Sequences were derived from peripheral blood mononuclear cells (PBMCs), sampled at baseline. The receptor comes from a human donor with classical Hodgkin lymphoma. As DNA, the CDR3 is TGCAGCGTTGCCCCTCGGACTAGCGGGCTAACCTACGAGCAGTACTTC. Its translation is CSVAPRTSGLTYEQYF.